Listed below are T cell receptor beta chains from one sample, sequenced in a study of Ad26.COV2.S vaccination and SARS-CoV-2 variants. Only in-frame clones appear in the TCRdb table, and some are missing; sequencing was by immunoSEQ multiplex PCR. The profile shows approximately 400,000 clones, around 82% of them singletons. Sample: peripheral blood, taken in a trial of Ad26.COV2.S vaccine versus placebo. Source of these receptors: a person between 18 and 65 years old who received the Ad26.COV2.S COVID-19 vaccine or a placebo. Each CDR3 is given with its conserved first and last residue. D genes are given only for firm matches. Clone sizes are given selectively: once, few, many, or a class where the clone is expanded.

size: NA
D: NA
J: TRBJ1-6
V: TRBV3-1/TRBV3-2
DNA: TGTGCCAGCGGGCGACAGGTGGGAAATTCACCCCTCCACTTT
CDR3: CASGRQVGNSPLHF

size: NA
D: NA
J: TRBJ2-7
V: TRBV5-1
DNA: TGCGCCAGCAGCTCCCGACCGCGGGGCTACGAGCAGTACTTC
CDR3: CASSSRPRGYEQYF

size: NA
D: NA
J: TRBJ1-5
V: TRBV4-1
DNA: TGCGCCAGCAGATCAATCAGCGGAAGTAGCAATCAGCCCCAGCATTTT
CDR3: CASRSISGSSNQPQHF

size: NA
D: NA
J: TRBJ2-2
V: TRBV5-1
DNA: TGCGCCAGCACCCTGGGAAGGACCGGGGAGCTGTTTTTT
CDR3: CASTLGRTGELFF

size: NA
D: TRBD1
J: TRBJ1-2
V: TRBV14
DNA: TGTGCCAGCAGCCAAGATGCAGGGGGCAACTATGGCTACACCTTC
CDR3: CASSQDAGGNYGYTF

size: NA
D: NA
J: TRBJ1-5
V: TRBV27
DNA: TGTGCCAGCAGCCCCAAGGGTTCCTATAGCAATCAGCCCCAGCATTTT
CDR3: CASSPKGSYSNQPQHF

size: few
D: TRBD1
J: TRBJ2-7
V: TRBV5-1
DNA: TGCGCCAGCAGCTTGGCCGGGACAGGGAACTCCGAGCAGTACTTC
CDR3: CASSLAGTGNSEQYF

size: few
D: NA
J: TRBJ1-3
V: TRBV4-1
DNA: TGCGCCAGCAGCCAAATAGGAATCGGAAACACCATATATTTT
CDR3: CASSQIGIGNTIYF

size: NA
D: NA
J: TRBJ2-7
V: TRBV19
DNA: TGTGCCAGTAGCCCCATAGGAGGGCCCGAGCAGTACTTC
CDR3: CASSPIGGPEQYF

size: NA
D: NA
J: TRBJ2-7
V: TRBV6-5
DNA: TGTGCCAGCAGACCCGGGCCAACGGCGGTCCACGAGCAGTACTTC
CDR3: CASRPGPTAVHEQYF

size: NA
D: TRBD2
J: TRBJ2-5
V: TRBV6-2/TRBV6-3
DNA: TGTGCCAGCAGCCCCGGGGGGGTCCAAGAGACCCAGTACTTC
CDR3: CASSPGGVQETQYF

size: NA
D: TRBD1
J: TRBJ1-5
V: TRBV9
DNA: TGTGCCAGCAGCGCGACAGGGGAAAGCAATCAGCCCCAGCATTTT
CDR3: CASSATGESNQPQHF

size: NA
D: TRBD2
J: TRBJ2-5
V: TRBV5-4
DNA: TGTGCCAGCAGCTTGGGACTAGCGGGAGCTAGGGAGACCCAGTACTTC
CDR3: CASSLGLAGARETQYF

size: NA
D: NA
J: TRBJ1-4
V: TRBV6-6
DNA: TGTGCCAGCAACGGACTAAATGAAAAACTGTTTTTT
CDR3: CASNGLNEKLFF

size: NA
D: NA
J: TRBJ1-5
V: TRBV6-5
DNA: TGTGCCAGCAGTTCACGGGGCGCAGGTTGGGTTCAGCCCCAGCATTTT
CDR3: CASSSRGAGWVQPQHF